The 30 T cell receptor beta chains given below trace back to one sample, sequenced in a study of early T cells in non-severe SARS-CoV-2 infection. In TCRdb, the 5' RACE reads were re-called with MiXCR into one record per CDR3 protein. The data hold around 63,000 distinct CDR3 sequences, with 13% observed a single time. Material: whole blood. The receptors shown here come from an adult who was a healthcare worker with PCR-confirmed SARS-CoV-2 infection or an uninfected control (not recorded which).

The rearrangement uses TRBV29-1 and TRBJ1-2; D might be TRBD1 (5 bases). The V end lost 4 bases, the J end lost 2 bases, and 20 bases lay between the germline ends. Germline lookup yields CDR1 SQVTM and CDR2 ANQGSEA. This CDR3 region has 16 residues. The CDR3 nucleotides read TGCAGCGTTGGAATTCGTGGGACGGCGGTCAACTATGGCTACACCTTC. This encodes CSVGIRGTAVNYGYTF.

The chain is built from TRBV29-1 and TRBJ2-1; TRBD2 aligns across 9 bases. CDR3 size: 13 residues. Trimming removed 3 bases from V and 5 bases from J; junction bases left unmatched: 2. Germline loops: CDR1 SQVTM, CDR2 ANQGSEA. CDR3 in amino acids: CSVERGGNNEQFF. The CDR3, as DNA: TGCAGCGTTGAGCGGGGGGGAAACAATGAGCAGTTCTTC.

The V and J genes are TRBV5-1 and TRBJ2-2; no definite D call. The CDR3 consists of 15 residues. Trimming took 2 bases from V and 5 from J, leaving 13 bases between them. Germline CDR1 SGHRS, CDR2 YFSETQ. DNA for the CDR3: TGCGCCAGCAGCTTAACGGGTAGGAATACCGGGGAGCTGTTTTTT. Translation: CASSLTGRNTGELFF.

The chain joins TRBV2 to TRBJ2-2; D is uncertain. V lost 4 bases to trimming and J lost 0 bases, with 9 bases between them. The CDR3 length is 15 residues. The germline CDR1 and CDR2 sequences are SNHLY and FYNNEI. CDR3 in DNA: TGTGCCAGCAGTGGAGAAGGACCGAACACCGGGGAGCTGTTTTTT. Residues: CASSGEGPNTGELFF.

This clonotype has at least ten counts. V and J are TRBV3-1 and TRBJ2-1; D remains ambiguous. The CDR3 length is 15 residues. V was cut by 6 bases and J by 6 bases, with 18 bases left in between. Germline-derived CDR1 and CDR2 are LGHDT and YNNKEL (reference sequence). For the CDR3, the DNA is TGTGCCAGCAGGGAAGGGTACAGTCCGACCAATGAGCAGTTCTTC. Its protein is CASREGYSPTNEQFF.

This clonotype was counted at least ten times. This chain joins TRBV12-5 and TRBJ1-5; D gene ambiguous. Germline-derived CDR1 and CDR2 are LGHNT and FRNRAP. V shed 5 bases and J shed 7 bases, with 15 bases lying between them. The CDR3 is 14 residues long. The CDR3 protein is CASGGEAGRQPQHF. The CDR3 DNA sequence: TGTGCTAGTGGTGGGGAGGCCGGCCGGCAGCCCCAGCATTTT.

This clonotype appeared many times. The V gene is TRBV20-1, the J gene TRBJ2-5, with D hard to call. The ends were cut back, 4 bases at V and 3 bases at J, with 6 bases in the middle. CDR3 length equals 11 residues. Germline V CDR1 and CDR2: DFQATT, SNEGSKA (reference sequence). For the CDR3, the DNA is TGCAGTGCTACCTCGGAAGAGACCCAGTACTTC. It translates to CSATSEETQYF.

This clonotype was detected many times. This chain links TRBV4-2 with TRBJ2-7, with a possible D match to TRBD2 (6 bases). Trimming pared 4 bases from V and 4 bases from J, leaving 11 bases between. The germline V gene has CDR1 LGHNA and CDR2 YNFKEQ. This CDR3 has 13 amino acids. CDR3: CASSLPGGYEQYF. CDR3 bases: TGTGCCAGCAGCCTCCCCGGAGGGTACGAGCAGTACTTC.

Many counts were recorded for this clonotype. The chain carries TRBV7-3 and TRBJ2-5; unclear D gene. The V gene lost 5 bases and the J gene lost 0 bases, with 16 bases spanning the gap. The CDR3 spans 16 residues. From germline, CDR1 is SGHTA and CDR2 FQGTGA. CDR3 nucleotides: TGTGCCAGCAGCATCCCTAGAGCAGCCTACCAAGAGACCCAGTACTTC. Its translation: CASSIPRAAYQETQYF.

This clonotype was recorded at least ten times. This rearrangement joins TRBV6-5 to TRBJ2-1, with D possibly TRBD1 on 6 matching bases. The germline gives CDR1 MNHEY, CDR2 SVGAGI. Trimming pared 0 bases from V and 2 bases from J, leaving 8 bases between. The CDR3 consists of 15 residues. CDR3 loop: CASSYSKGAYNEQFF. The CDR3 DNA sequence: TGTGCCAGCAGTTACTCGAAGGGGGCCTACAATGAGCAGTTCTTC.

This clonotype appeared many times. The chain combines TRBV29-1 with TRBJ2-3; the match to TRBD1 covers 8 bases. CDR3 length equals 14 residues. J gave up 8 bases and V 4 bases, and 11 bases lay outside the gene matches. Germline V CDR1 and CDR2: SQVTM, ANQGSEA. CDR3 sequence (DNA): TGCAGCGTTGTAGTGGGACAGGTGTCCGGTACGCAGTATTTT. It codes for CSVVVGQVSGTQYF.

Concerning this clonotype itself: A much more abundant neighbour one base away suggests this may be a read error. J is TRBJ2-3 and V is TRBV11-2; D is possibly TRBD2 (6 bases). Per germline, CDR1 SGHAT and CDR2 FQNNGV. The CDR3 is 14 residues long. Trimming removed 5 bases from V and 0 bases from J, with 9 bases in between. CDR3 nucleotides: TGTGCCAGCAGCCCAGGGACTAGCACAGATACGCAGTATTTT. The encoded protein is CASSPGTSTDTQYF.

The rearrangement joins TRBV7-6 to TRBJ2-5; D is uncertain. The CDR3 runs to 14 residues. Germline CDR1 reads SGHVS; CDR2 reads FNYEAQ. Between the trimmed V and J ends, which lost 5 bases and 1 base, there was a span of 11 bases. DNA for the CDR3: TGTGCCAGCAGCGCCGGCATGCCCCAAGAGACCCAGTACTTC. Encoded protein: CASSAGMPQETQYF.

This clonotype was seen at least ten times. This chain connects TRBV19 to TRBJ2-3; possibly TRBD1 for D (6 bases). Germline CDR1 LNHDA, CDR2 SQIVND (reference sequence). The V end lost 3 bases, the J end lost 4 bases, and 14 bases lay between the germline ends. This CDR3 has 15 residues. CDR3 in amino acids: CASSMKARGPDTQYF. The CDR3 DNA is TGTGCCAGTAGTATGAAGGCCAGGGGACCAGATACGCAGTATTTT.

At least ten counts were recorded for this clonotype. The V and J genes are TRBV4-1 and TRBJ1-1, with D tentatively TRBD1 (5 bases). Germline-derived CDR1 and CDR2 are MGHRA and YSYEKL. There are 13 residues in the CDR3. Deletions cut 6 bases from V and 1 base from J, with 9 bases between. The CDR3 reads CASRDTQNTEAFF. The DNA of the CDR3 is TGCGCCAGCAGGGACACACAGAACACTGAAGCTTTCTTT.

The table lists this clonotype with many counts. Here the CDR3 reads CASSLTSFRTGLGGANVLTF. CDR3 coding DNA: TGTGCCAGCAGCTTAACGAGCTTTAGGACGGGCCTGGGGGGGGCCAACGTCCTGACTTTC. This rearrangement joins TRBV11-2 to TRBJ2-6; D not certain. The CDR3 runs 20 residues. Per germline, CDR1 SGHAT and CDR2 FQNNGV. The V gene lost 2 bases and the J gene lost 4 bases, with 24 bases spanning the gap.

This clonotype was recorded at least ten times. The chain has TRBV19 and TRBJ2-2; D gene unclear. The CDR3 length is 15 residues. Germline assignment: CDR1 LNHDA and CDR2 SQIVND (reference sequence). Trimming took off 6 bases at V and 3 bases at J, with 14 bases between the two ends. DNA of the CDR3: TGTGCCAGTAGGCCCTTTTGGGGTGACACCGGGGAGCTGTTTTTT. It translates to CASRPFWGDTGELFF.

This clonotype was observed at least ten times. The rearrangement uses TRBV7-8 and TRBJ2-1, with 10 positions matching TRBD2. Germline CDR1 SGHVS, CDR2 FQNEAQ. The CDR3 totals 15 residues. V shed 5 bases and J 8 bases; nucleotides not matched to a gene: 9. DNA of the CDR3: TGTGCCAGCAGCCGAGCGGGGGGGCCAGTCTATGAGCAGTTCTTC. This encodes CASSRAGGPVYEQFF. The full variable domain, with the rest looked up from reference TRBV7-8 and TRBJ2-1, is GAGVSQSPRYKVAKRGQDVALRCDPISGHVSLFWYQQALGQGPEFLTYFQNEAQLDKSGLPSDRFFAERPEGSVSTLKIQRTQQEDSAVYLCASSRAGGPVYEQFFGPGTRLTVL.

In its sample, this clonotype is medium-sized. V usage is TRBV7-2 and J usage is TRBJ2-7; 10 nucleotides agree with TRBD1. Per germline, CDR1 SGHTA and CDR2 FQGNSA. The CDR3 has 15 residues. Unmatched junction bases numbered 5, after V lost 2 bases and J lost 4 bases. In DNA, the CDR3 is TGTGCCAGCAGCTTACGGGACAGGGGAATGTACGAGCAGTACTTC. The encoded protein is CASSLRDRGMYEQYF.

Notes on this clonotype: A much larger clone lies one base from this, so it may be a read error. The chain combines TRBV7-3 with TRBJ1-1; D is unresolved. The length of the CDR3 is 12 residues. Germline V lookup: CDR1 SGHTA, CDR2 FQGTGA. CDR3 sequence (DNA): TGTGTCAGCAGCCCCGGAGGGCCTGAAGCTTTCTTT. It codes for CVSSPGGPEAFF. Complete variable domain (other parts from reference TRBV7-3 and TRBJ1-1): GAGVSQTPSNKVTEKGKYVELRCDPISGHTALYWYRQSLGQGPEFLIYFQGTGAADDSGLPNDRFFAVRPEGSVSTLKIQRTERGDSAVYLCVSSPGGPEAFFGQGTRLTVV.

This clonotype was seen ten or more times. This rearrangement joins TRBV6-4 to TRBJ1-3, with unresolved D. The CDR3 runs 14 residues. The ends were cut back, 7 bases at V and 2 bases at J, with 12 bases in the middle. Per germline, CDR1 MRHNA and CDR2 SNTAGT. In nucleotides, the CDR3 is TGTGCCAGCAATGAGACAAGGACTGGAAACACCATATATTTT. It encodes CASNETRTGNTIYF.

There are a few counts of this clonotype. The chain carries TRBV29-1 and TRBJ2-1; no clear D. CDR1 is SQVTM and CDR2 is ANQGSEA in the germline V gene. Trimming removed 2 bases from V and 9 bases from J, with 14 bases in between. The length of the CDR3 is 13 residues. In DNA form, the CDR3 reads TGCAGCGTTGAACCCCCAGTTTGGGGTGAGCAGTTCTTC. Protein sequence: CSVEPPVWGEQFF.

This clonotype was detected a few times. The DNA of the CDR3 is TGCAGTGCCGATCCGGGGACTAGCGGGGCGAATGAGCAGTTCTTC. Its translation: CSADPGTSGANEQFF. J is TRBJ2-1 and V is TRBV20-1; 13 nucleotides match TRBD2. Germline loops: CDR1 DFQATT, CDR2 SNEGSKA (reference sequence). V lost 6 bases, J lost 7 bases, and 9 bases stayed unmatched. The CDR3 extends over 15 amino acids.

This clonotype was seen repeatedly, ten times or more. The gene calls are TRBV10-1 and TRBJ1-1; the D is unclear. The CDR3 is made up of 13 amino acids. V was clipped by 1 base and J by 9 bases, with 12 bases between them. Germline V gives CDR1 WNHNN, CDR2 SYGVQD (reference sequence). The CDR3 sequence is CASSELLGGQAFF. In DNA form, the CDR3 reads TGCGCCAGCAGTGAGTTACTTGGCGGCCAAGCTTTCTTT.

This clonotype was counted between two and nine times. This sequence joins TRBV12-3 or TRBV12-4 and TRBJ2-7, with 11 nucleotides matching TRBD1. This CDR3 has 16 residues. V was clipped by 6 bases and J by 4 bases; unmatched bases: 11. The CDR3 DNA is TGTGCCAGCAGCGCCACAACCGGGACAGGGGGTTACGAGCAGTACTTC. Protein: CASSATTGTGGYEQYF.

This clonotype was recorded a few times. CDR3 in DNA: TGTGCCAGTAGTATTGGAAGGGAAAAACTGTTTTTT. It encodes CASSIGREKLFF. The rearrangement joins TRBV19 to TRBJ1-4, with D uncertain. CDR1 LNHDA and CDR2 SQIVND come from the germline V gene (reference sequence). This CDR3 contains 12 residues. V was cut by 3 bases and J by 8 bases, with 7 bases left in between. The variable domain in full, completed from reference TRBV19 and TRBJ1-4, reads DGGITQSPKYLFRKEGQNVTLSCEQNLNHDAMYWYRQDPGQGLRLIYYSQIVNDFQKGDIAEGYSVSREKKESFPLTVTSAQKNPTAFYLCASSIGREKLFFGSGTQLSVL.

This clonotype occurred many times. This chain uses TRBV19 with TRBJ2-5; perhaps D is TRBD1 or TRBD2 (6 bases each). This CDR3 contains 14 residues. Trimming removed 5 bases at V and 5 bases at J, with 15 bases between. The germline gives CDR1 LNHDA, CDR2 SQIVND (reference sequence). Written as DNA, the CDR3 is TGTGCCAGTAGTCCTTCAGGGGAGGCGGAGACCCAGTACTTC. It translates to CASSPSGEAETQYF.

J is TRBJ2-3 and V is TRBV6-6; 10 bases are a match to TRBD2. Germline V gives CDR1 MNHNY, CDR2 SVGAGI (reference sequence). CDR3 length equals 16 residues. The J segment lost 0 bases and the V segment lost 1 base, leaving 1 base of the junction unmatched. As DNA, the CDR3 is TGTGCCAGCAGTTACTGGACTAGCGGTAGCACAGATACGCAGTATTTT. It specifies CASSYWTSGSTDTQYF.

The rearrangement uses TRBV6-4 and TRBJ2-3; D is perhaps TRBD1 (6 bases). V lost 0 bases and J lost 4, with 11 bases in between. This CDR3 spans 15 amino acids. Germline CDR1 MRHNA, CDR2 SNTAGT. This CDR3 reads CASSDSGARPDTQYF. Written as DNA, the CDR3 is TGTGCCAGCAGTGACTCGGGGGCGCGCCCAGATACGCAGTATTTT.

The gene calls are TRBV12-3 or TRBV12-4 and TRBJ2-5; TRBD1 aligns across 7 bases. After removal of 5 bases from V and 4 bases from J, the junction contained 7 bases not matched to a gene. CDR3 length: 14 amino acids. This chain's CDR3 is CASSPTGFGETQYF. The CDR3, as DNA: TGTGCCAGCAGTCCGACAGGGTTCGGAGAGACCCAGTACTTC.